This T cell receptor (beta chain) was sequenced for a study of cytomegalovirus exposure and HLA in healthy donors. Study in general: Within the Caucasian-associated ancestry cluster were about 81% of the roughly 400 genotyped donors.

Study-level points and caveats: TCR beta V segments were, for the most part, productive about 87% or about 30% of the time in an earlier analysis. The investigators catalogued under 200 TCR beta chains as cytomegalovirus-associated.

This clone was seen more than once but under ten times. Its antigen is unidentified. The identical CDR3 is also encoded by other nucleotide sequences in the sample. A multiplex PCR was run with 60 Vbeta primers and 13 Jbeta primers. Original processing notes: Later analysis identified tens of millions of unique TCR beta chains, approximately 11 million shared. The method was immunoSEQ multiplex PCR; TCRdb's version includes in-frame clones alone and lacks a portion of them. Clone size and the V and J calls come from that table; the DNA yielded D and trimming. The data show roughly 220,000 clones, about 81% seen once. This CDR3 spans 17 amino acids. J lost 6 bases, V lost 1 base, and 12 bases had no gene match. Germline-derived CDR1 and CDR2 are GTSNPN and SVGIG (reference sequence).

This receptor was obtained from a woman between 40 and 55 years old in good health and CMV-seronegative. The gene calls are TRBV30 and TRBJ2-1, with 10 bases matching TRBD2. Sequenced: PBMCs. The CDR3 DNA is TGTGCCTGGAGTGCATGGGGTAGCGGGAGGTCAGGCAATGAGCAGTTCTTC. Residues: CAWSAWGSGRSGNEQFF.